This entry concerns a single T cell receptor beta chain. This record comes from a study of technical replicates of blood from several donors. Germline V gives CDR1 LGHNA, CDR2 YNFKEQ. Trimming cost V 0 bases and J 1 base, with 9 bases left between them. There are 15 residues in the CDR3. The repertoire was sequenced with immunoSEQ multiplex PCR; TCRdb's copy has only in-frame clones and lacks some. This table holds some 70,000 clones, 92% found once. The chain joins TRBV4-2 to TRBJ2-5, with D possibly TRBD2 on 6 matching bases. The sequence was obtained from a human donor in good health. The sample comprised T cells isolated from PBMCs. The CDR3 DNA reads TGTGCCAGCAGCCAAGATTGGAGGGCCCAAGAGACCCAGTACTTC. Its protein is CASSQDWRAQETQYF.